These T cell receptor beta chains were read from a single sample in a study of blood T cell repertoires in COVID-19. The method was immunoSEQ multiplex PCR; TCRdb's version includes in-frame clones alone and lacks a portion of them. The repertoire holds fewer than 130,000 clones, with about four fifths as singletons. Specimen: peripheral blood. These receptors originate from a woman aged 60-70 years with acute or convalescent COVID-19. The CDR3 runs from the conserved cysteine through the conserved F or W. A D gene is named only where the DNA matches it firmly. Expanded clones are given a class, and other clones once, few, many or no size at all.

abundance	v_gene	d_gene	j_gene	CDR3nt	CDR3aa
.	TRBV10-3	TRBD1	TRBJ1-4	TGTGCCATCAGTCCGACAGGGGCTGGTGAAAAACTGTTTTTT	CAISPTGAGEKLFF
.	TRBV18	TRBD1	TRBJ1-1	TGTGCCAGCTCTCCATCTGACAGGGTGAACACTGAAGCTTTCTTT	CASSPSDRVNTEAFF
.	TRBV7-3	TRBD1	TRBJ2-1	TGTGCCAGCAGCGCGACAGGGAACAATGAGCAGTTCTTC	CASSATGNNEQFF
.	TRBV21-1	.	TRBJ1-5	TGTGCCAGCAGCATCCGACAGGGGAAGCCCCAGCATTTT	CASSIRQGKPQHF
.	TRBV19	TRBD1	TRBJ1-6	TGTGCCAGTAGTATATTAGGGACAGTGAATTCACCCCTCCACTTT	CASSILGTVNSPLHF
.	TRBV19	.	TRBJ1-1	TGTGCCAGTAGGAGACAATTATTGAACACTGAAGCTTTCTTT	CASRRQLLNTEAFF
.	TRBV6-5	.	TRBJ1-5	TGTGCCAGCAGTTACTCAGGAGATAGCAATCAGCCCCAGCATTTT	CASSYSGDSNQPQHF
.	TRBV11-3	.	TRBJ1-6	TGTGCCAGCAGCTTCTCGGGAAATTCACCCCTCCACTTT	CASSFSGNSPLHF
once	TRBV2	TRBD1	TRBJ2-3	TGTGCCAGCAGAGGGACAGGGGGAGATACGCAGTATTTT	CASRGTGGDTQYF
.	TRBV10-1	TRBD1	TRBJ2-6	TGCGCCCGCTGTCCTCCGGGACAGGACTCTGGGGCCAACGTCCTGACTTTC	CARCPPGQDSGANVLTF
.	TRBV7-8	TRBD1	TRBJ1-6	TGTGCCAGCAGCACCCGACAGGGGGTTGGTTCACCCCTCCACTTT	CASSTRQGVGSPLHF
.	TRBV4-3	.	TRBJ2-1	TGCGCCAGCAGCCAAGATATCGCTAGACACAATGAGCAGTTCTTC	CASSQDIARHNEQFF
.	TRBV19	.	TRBJ2-1	TGTGCCAGTAGTATTTCGGGTAACAATGAGCAGTTCTTC	CASSISGNNEQFF
.	TRBV7-9	.	TRBJ1-4	TGTGCCAGCAGCTTAGCAGGGAGGGTTAAACTGTTTTTT	CASSLAGRVKLFF
.	TRBV24-1	TRBD1	TRBJ1-5	TGTGCCACCAGTGGGGGACAGGGACTTGGGAGCAATCAGCCCCAGCATTTT	CATSGGQGLGSNQPQHF
.	TRBV25-1	TRBD1	TRBJ1-4	TGTGCCAGCAGTGAAGTAGGACAGGGATATGAAAAACTGTTTTTT	CASSEVGQGYEKLFF
.	TRBV5-1	.	TRBJ2-5	TGCGCCAGCAGCTTGTGGGGAGGAGAAGAGACCCAGTACTTC	CASSLWGGEETQYF
once	TRBV19	.	TRBJ1-5	TGTGCCAGTAGTATTCCAGGGGGCAATCAGCCCCAGCATTTT	CASSIPGGNQPQHF
once	TRBV29-1	.	TRBJ2-7	TGCAGCGTTGAAACGGTGGGGGGTCATAGAACCTACGAGCAGTACTTC	CSVETVGGHRTYEQYF
.	TRBV19	TRBD1	TRBJ2-7	TGTGCCAGTAGTATAAGGGACAGCTACGAGCAGTACTTC	CASSIRDSYEQYF
.	TRBV6-4	.	TRBJ2-2	TGTGCCAGCAGTGGGACAGAGAACACCGGGGAGCTGTTTTTT	CASSGTENTGELFF
.	TRBV7-2	TRBD2	TRBJ2-7	TGTGCCAGCAGCCCCTCTAGCGGGTCCTACGAGCAGTACTTC	CASSPSSGSYEQYF
.	TRBV12-3/TRBV12-4	TRBD1	TRBJ2-1	TGTGCTGTCGGGACAGCATACAATGAGCAGTTCTTC	CAVGTAYNEQFF
few	TRBV13	TRBD1	TRBJ1-1	TGTGCCAGCAGCTTAGGGAGGGGGCCGGCAGCTTTCTTT	CASSLGRGPAAFF
.	TRBV7-2	TRBD2	TRBJ2-5	TGTGCCAGCAGCGCCGGACTAGCGGGGCGCCAAGAGACCCAGTACTTC	CASSAGLAGRQETQYF
.	TRBV28	.	TRBJ1-1	TGTGCCAGCAGTCCAGACTTGAACACTGAAGCTTTCTTT	CASSPDLNTEAFF
.	TRBV4-2	TRBD1	TRBJ1-4	TGTGCCAGCAGCTCGCCGGGACAGGGTGGGGAAAAACTGTTTTTT	CASSSPGQGGEKLFF
.	TRBV4-3	TRBD1	TRBJ2-1	TGCGCCAGCAGCCAAGATAAAAGTGGACAGGGGAATGAGCAGTTCTTC	CASSQDKSGQGNEQFF
.	TRBV6-5	TRBD2	TRBJ2-1	TGTGCCAGCCAGGACCCCTGGGGGGGCAATGAGCAGTTCTTC	CASQDPWGGNEQFF
.	TRBV19	.	TRBJ2-7	TGTGCCAGTAGTATCGCCGCGTCCGAGCAGTACTTC	CASSIAASEQYF
.	TRBV18	TRBD1	TRBJ2-7	TGTGCCAGCTCACCGGACAGGGTGCTTCGGTACTTC	CASSPDRVLRYF
.	TRBV9	.	TRBJ2-2	TGTGCCAGCAGCGTAGGAGCGGGCTTCACCGGGGAGCTGTTTTTT	CASSVGAGFTGELFF
.	TRBV7-2	TRBD1	TRBJ1-5	TGTGCCAGCAGCTTAGTGAGGGGGCGTCAGCCCCAGCATTTT	CASSLVRGRQPQHF
once	TRBV13	.	TRBJ1-4	TGTGCCAGCAGCTCAGGGCAGTCTGATGAAAAACTGTTTTTT	CASSSGQSDEKLFF
once	TRBV4-3	TRBD2	TRBJ2-5	TGCGCCAGCAGCCGAACTTTTAGCGGGGGGGGCGCAGAGACCCAGTACTTC	CASSRTFSGGGAETQYF
.	TRBV14	.	TRBJ2-7	TGTGCCAGCACGGGGTATGCGTCCTACGAGCAGTACTTC	CASTGYASYEQYF
few	TRBV6-5	TRBD1	TRBJ1-2	TGTGCCAGCCGGGACAGGTCCCGGGACCCTTTCTTC	CASRDRSRDPFF
.	TRBV11-2	.	TRBJ1-1	TGTGCCAGCAGCAATCGGGCCGCGGGGGGTCGAACTGAAGCTTTCTTT	CASSNRAAGGRTEAFF
.	TRBV11-3	TRBD2	TRBJ2-1	TGTGCCAGCAGCCCCCGGGGTGGCTGGGGGGGTTCCGGCAATGAGCAGTTCTTC	CASSPRGGWGGSGNEQFF
.	TRBV18	.	TRBJ2-7	TGTGCCAGCTCCCCGTTGGGCGGGGCCTCCTACGAGCAGTACTTC	CASSPLGGASYEQYF
.	TRBV20-1	.	TRBJ1-3	TGCAGTGCCCTCTCTGGAAACACCATATATTTT	CSALSGNTIYF
.	TRBV3-1/TRBV3-2	.	TRBJ1-1	TGTGCCAGCAGCCATGGGCAGGGGAGCACTGAAGCTTTCTTT	CASSHGQGSTEAFF
many	TRBV28	.	TRBJ2-2	TGTGCCAGCAGGTACAGGGCCGGGGAGCTGTTTTTT	CASRYRAGELFF
.	TRBV25-1	TRBD1	TRBJ1-4	TGTGCCAGCAGTAAACTGGGAGGGACAGGGGGGGAAAAACTGTTTTTT	CASSKLGGTGGEKLFF
.	TRBV2	.	TRBJ1-2	TGTGCCAGCAAACGGACTTATGGCTACACCTTC	CASKRTYGYTF
.	TRBV5-6	.	TRBJ1-3	TGTGCCAGCAGCTTGGACGCGCGCTCTGGAAACACCATATATTTT	CASSLDARSGNTIYF
.	TRBV19	TRBD1	TRBJ2-7	TGTGCCAGTAGTGGACAGGGTGGCTACGAGCAGTACTTC	CASSGQGGYEQYF